A selection of T cell receptor beta chains follows, all from one sample in a study of blood T cells in healthy people across ages. From the 5' RACE reads, TCRdb called clonotypes with MiXCR, one entry per CDR3 protein. The table lists fewer than 900,000 distinct CDR3 sequences, about 52% of them singletons. Sequencing was done on a sample of blood. Receptors were obtained from a woman aged 60 to 75 in good health. CDR3s include the opening cysteine and the closing phenylalanine or tryptophan.

12	TRBV10-3	TRBJ1-1	CAIREEGTEAFF
14	TRBV5-5	TRBJ2-5	CASSRGQIQETQYF
18	TRBV7-3	TRBJ2-3	CASSLAPRRGGLTDTQYF
14	TRBV5-5	TRBJ1-6	CASSLVGDNSPLHF
16	TRBV4-3	TRBJ2-7	CASSQDANRPSYEQYF
15	TRBV7-9	TRBJ2-4	CASSPEGGAKNIQYF
14	TRBV15	TRBJ2-5	CATSTRQGRETQYF
11	TRBV29-1	TRBJ2-1	CSVGNYNEQFF
14	TRBV20-1	TRBJ2-1	CSARAPLALGEQFF
14	TRBV24-1	TRBJ1-1	CATRSGTGNTEAFF
15	TRBV9	-	CASSVDGGSYNEQYF
12	TRBV3-1	TRBJ1-4	CASSQGWGRLFF
17	TRBV6-2/TRBV6-3	TRBJ2-6	CASSPRLTDSGANVLTF
12	TRBV7-9	TRBJ2-7	CASSLGLSEQYF
12	TRBV6-5	TRBJ2-5	CASGQWGETQYF
16	TRBV4-3	TRBJ2-3	CASSSGTSGRPDTQYF
14	TRBV5-1	TRBJ2-7	CASSLLQGLSEQYF
14	TRBV7-2	TRBJ2-7	CASSLDWTGYEQYF
16	TRBV10-3	TRBJ2-3	CAISVAVRGRTDTQYF
14	TRBV5-1	TRBJ2-5	CASSFGTSIREQYF
13	TRBV7-9	-	CASSLRLAIEQYF
15	TRBV20-1	TRBJ2-6	CSAYTSLSGANVLTF
15	TRBV10-3	TRBJ2-1	CAISESAGQAGEQFF
14	TRBV20-1	TRBJ2-7	CSGVASGRAGEQYF
12	TRBV15	TRBJ1-6	CATSRDSQSLHF
14	TRBV11-2	TRBJ2-3	CASSPTSGLATQYF
12	TRBV20-1	TRBJ1-2	CSALQGGYGYTF
16	TRBV25-1	TRBJ2-1	CASGGTSGTPYNEQFF
15	TRBV7-2	TRBJ2-7	CASSWLAASSYEQYF
17	TRBV20-1	TRBJ2-5	CSARALSGLAGGETQYF
15	TRBV20-1	TRBJ2-4	CSARDHSLGKNIQYF
14	TRBV7-9	TRBJ1-2	CANRPGTGGSGYTF
15	TRBV25-1	TRBJ2-7	CASSEVGTRSYEQYF
12	TRBV20-1	TRBJ2-7	CSAGQGAREQYF
14	TRBV5-6	TRBJ2-7	CASSFLGPSYEQYF
14	TRBV20-1	TRBJ2-7	CSATERGPLTEQYF
15	TRBV7-2	TRBJ1-6	CASSLGAGTGSPLHF
16	TRBV6-6	TRBJ2-6	CASSSTESSGANVLTF
14	TRBV7-9	TRBJ2-7	CASSQIDGVGGQYF
15	TRBV27	TRBJ2-1	CASSGVGLRNNEQFF
13	TRBV4-2	TRBJ2-1	CASGLAGYNEQFF
17	TRBV7-8	TRBJ2-3	CASSLDTAGVGLDTQYF
15	TRBV20-1	TRBJ1-2	CSAATQGGLNYGYTF